The present T cell receptor beta chain was sequenced within a study of OX40 agonist ivuxolimab in advanced cancers. The overall study: The treatment was a fully human IgG2 OX40 agonist, ivuxolimab. The study, taken as a whole, reports: Among patients with partial responses at 0.1-3.0 mg/kg, clonal expansion was among the lowest. More expanded clones were found, on average, in CD8+ than in CD4+ T cells. Antigen targets of the expanded peripheral T cells went undetermined.

This clone was seen only a few times. What it recognizes is unknown. The CDR3 totals 14 residues. Germline V gene lookup returns CDR1 GTSNPN and CDR2 SVGIG (reference sequence). V was shortened by 0 bases and J by 1 base, with 8 bases between the two germline ends. Assay: immunoSEQ multiplex PCR; the TCRdb copy retains only in-frame clones and omits some. The sample has some 35,000 clones, approximately 79% seen once; the top ten hold approximately 11%. This specimen was CD4+ or CD8+ T cells sorted from blood, taken in a trial of the OX40 agonist ivuxolimab. The TCR originated in an adult with an advanced solid tumor such as melanoma, head and neck, liver or kidney cancer. V and J are TRBV30 and TRBJ2-3, with a weak D call TRBD2 (5 bases). CDR3 coding DNA: TGTGCCTGGAGTGTTGGAGGCCGCACAGATACGCAGTATTTT. Amino acids: CAWSVGGRTDTQYF.